What follows are 31 T cell receptor beta chains derived from one specimen sequenced in a study of vaccination and CD4 T cells after COVID-19. Treatment noted: approximately 10-day PBMC culture with coronavirus spike peptide pools or control peptides (ViraFEST assay). The assay that was used to sequence DNA from cultured CD4+ T cells was the Oncomine TCR Beta short-read assay. Each CDR3 protein is one row after TCRdb ran MiXCR on the PCR reads. Of 5,000 to 6,500 distinct CDR3 sequences in the sample, 34% were seen once. The antigens these receptors bind are not known. The sample consisted of CD4+ T cells from blood, cultured in vitro, taken after SARS-CoV-2 vaccination. These receptors originate from a human donor who had recovered from COVID-19.

V and J are TRBV5-1 and TRBJ1-2, with D maybe TRBD1 (6 bases). V gave up 4 bases and J gave up 1 base, with 14 bases separating them. The length of the CDR3 is 15 residues. The V gene's germline CDR1 is SGHRS and CDR2 YFSETQ. As DNA, the CDR3 is TGCGCCAGCAGCACCACTGGACAGCTTAACTATGGCTACACCTTC. Its translation is CASSTTGQLNYGYTF.

This clonotype was found a few times. This sequence joins TRBV6-1 and TRBJ1-2, with TRBD1 matching 9 bases. CDR3 length: 17 amino acids. Germline V gene sequence: CDR1 MNHNS, CDR2 SASEGT. J was trimmed by 5 bases and V by 5 bases; bases with no gene match: 15. CDR3 coding DNA: TGTGCCAGCAGTACTCCGGGACAGGGCACTAGGGGTTATGGCTACACCTTC. Amino acid sequence: CASSTPGQGTRGYGYTF.

V gene TRBV6-1 combines with J gene TRBJ1-2, with D maybe TRBD1 (5 bases). CDR3 length: 16 residues. Germline V lookup: CDR1 MNHNS, CDR2 SASEGT. V was cut by 6 bases and J by 3 bases, with 20 bases left in between. CDR3 in amino acids: CASSRGIPDRYYGYTF. CDR3 sequence (DNA): TGTGCCAGCAGCCGGGGGATTCCCGACAGATACTATGGCTACACCTTC.

The chain has TRBV6-5 and TRBJ1-1; the D gene is possibly TRBD1 (6 bases). The CDR3 is made up of 17 amino acids. V gave up 1 base and J gave up 3 bases, with 18 bases separating them. Germline loops: CDR1 MNHEY, CDR2 SVGAGI. CDR3 protein: CASSYWGNRERDTEAFF. The CDR3 region has the DNA TGTGCCAGCAGTTACTGGGGTAACAGGGAAAGGGACACTGAAGCTTTCTTT.

The J gene is TRBJ2-2, the V gene TRBV10-3; tentatively, D is TRBD1 or TRBD2 (5 bases each). Germline CDR1 is ENHRY and CDR2 is SYGVKD. The V and J ends lost 4 bases and 2 bases respectively, with 14 bases between them. The CDR3 has 16 amino acids. CDR3 amino acids: CAISVASGGNTGELFF. DNA of the CDR3: TGTGCCATCAGTGTTGCTAGTGGGGGTAACACCGGGGAGCTGTTTTTT.

The chain combines TRBV20-1 with TRBJ2-1; the D gene is possibly TRBD2 (5 bases). This CDR3 is built from 12 residues. Deletions cut 6 bases from V and 9 bases from J, with 15 bases between. Looked up from germline, CDR1 is DFQATT and CDR2 is SNEGSKA (reference sequence). The CDR3 bases are TGCAGTGCCCAAAAGACTACCGCTGAGCAGTTCTTC. Protein product: CSAQKTTAEQFF.

The chain has TRBV20-1 and TRBJ1-1, with a weak D call TRBD1 (5 bases). Germline-derived CDR1 and CDR2 are DFQATT and SNEGSKA (reference sequence). V lost 3 bases to trimming and J lost 2 bases, with 10 bases between them. The CDR3 is made up of 13 amino acids. CDR3 loop: CSASRQPNTEAFF. Here the CDR3 DNA reads TGCAGTGCTAGTAGACAGCCAAACACTGAAGCTTTCTTT.

The rearrangement joins TRBV5-4 to TRBJ1-3; TRBD1 might be the D (6 bases). The CDR3 is 15 residues long. The V gene's germline CDR1 is SGHNT and CDR2 YYREEE (reference sequence). V lost 4 bases, J lost 1 base, and 12 bases lay in between. The CDR3 loop reads CASSVTGISGNTIYF. For the CDR3, the DNA is TGTGCCAGCAGCGTTACAGGGATTTCTGGAAACACCATATATTTT.

This chain connects TRBV11-3 to TRBJ2-3, with 9 positions matching TRBD2. Germline assignment: CDR1 SGHNT and CDR2 YENEEA. Losses at the gene ends were 0 bases for V and 3 bases for J; bases not matched to a gene: 13. The CDR3 length is 19 residues. This chain's CDR3 is CASSLDKIGAGGPTDTQYF. The CDR3 region has the DNA TGTGCCAGCAGCTTAGATAAGATTGGGGCGGGAGGGCCGACAGATACGCAGTATTTT.

The CDR3 DNA sequence: TGTGCCAGCAGCGCCTCTAGCGGCACCTACAATGAGCAGTTCTTC. Translated, it gives CASSASSGTYNEQFF. The genes are TRBV11-2 and TRBJ2-1, with 7 bases that match TRBD2. Germline CDR1 is SGHAT and CDR2 is FQNNGV. V lost 5 bases and J lost 2; bases outside the gene matches: 6. CDR3 length equals 15 residues. The entire variable domain, with the rest obtained from reference TRBV11-2 and TRBJ2-1, is as follows: EAGVAQSPRYKIIEKRQSVAFWCNPISGHATLYWYQQILGQGPKLLIQFQNNGVVDDSQLPKDRFSAERLKGVDSTLKIQPAKLEDSAVYLCASSASSGTYNEQFFGPGTRLTVL.

This clonotype was found a few times. The V gene is TRBV27, the J gene TRBJ2-1; possibly TRBD2 for D (5 bases). The ends were cut back, 6 bases at V and 3 bases at J, with 12 bases in the middle. From germline, CDR1 is MNHEY and CDR2 SMNVEV (reference sequence). The CDR3 runs to 14 residues. The CDR3 DNA reads as TGTGCCAGCAGCTCACTAGTCTTCTACAATGAGCAGTTCTTC. Translation: CASSSLVFYNEQFF.

This clonotype has a handful of counts. The chain employs TRBV2 and TRBJ1-2, with D perhaps TRBD1 (5 bases). Trimming cost V 6 bases and J 6 bases, with 17 bases left between them. Germline V gene lookup returns CDR1 SNHLY and CDR2 FYNNEI. There are 14 residues in the CDR3. In DNA form, the CDR3 reads TGTGCCAGCAGCGCCAGGGATGCGGGCCATGGCTACACCTTC. It specifies CASSARDAGHGYTF.

This chain links TRBV15 with TRBJ2-6; D is perhaps TRBD2 (7 bases). The germline V and J ends were trimmed by 0 bases and 2 bases, with 14 bases remaining between them. Germline V gene sequence: CDR1 LNHNV, CDR2 YYDKDF (reference sequence). CDR3 length equals 18 residues. CDR3 residues: CATSRDFAGGPGANVLTF. CDR3 bases: TGTGCCACCAGCAGAGATTTTGCCGGGGGGCCTGGGGCCAACGTCCTGACTTTC.

This clonotype counts as large. V usage is TRBV3-1 and J usage is TRBJ1-2; the D is unclear. Germline CDR1 LGHDT, CDR2 YNNKEL (reference sequence). V lost 4 bases, J lost 0 bases, and 6 bases lay in between. This CDR3 region has 13 residues. Here the CDR3 reads CASSRGANYGYTF. Here the CDR3 DNA reads TGTGCCAGCAGCCGAGGAGCTAACTATGGCTACACCTTC.

The rearrangement uses TRBV7-2 and TRBJ2-5, with TRBD2 identical over 7 bases. V shed 0 bases, J shed 1 base, and the junction held 8 bases outside the gene matches. The CDR3 has 17 residues. Germline CDR1 reads SGHTA; CDR2 reads FQGNSA. This CDR3 reads CASSLALGGGIQETQYF. CDR3 coding DNA: TGTGCCAGCAGCTTAGCGCTCGGCGGGGGAATCCAAGAGACCCAGTACTTC.

Remarks on this clonotype: At one end the junction does not follow the germline gene, possibly because of a read error. J is TRBJ2-7 and V is TRBV10-2, with 7 nucleotides matching TRBD1. Per the germline V gene, CDR1 is WSHSY and CDR2 is SAAADI. The CDR3 is made up of 13 amino acids. CDR3 sequence (DNA): TGCGCCAACTCCGGGACAGAGCCCTACGGGCAGTACTTC. It codes for CANSGTEPYGQYF.

This chain links TRBV2 with TRBJ1-1; D not certain. V was cut by 11 bases and J by 9 bases, with 7 bases left in between. Germline lookup yields CDR1 SNHLY and CDR2 FYNNEI. The CDR3 is 8 residues long. CDR3 DNA sequence: TGTGCCCGAAACAAAGCTTTCTTT. This encodes CARNKAFF.

The chain employs TRBV6-1 and TRBJ1-6; no clear D. V lost 6 bases, J lost 5 bases, and 11 bases lay in between. Per germline, CDR1 MNHNS and CDR2 SASEGT. The CDR3 spans 14 residues. In DNA, the CDR3 is TGTGCCAGCAGCAACCGGGATCATAATTCACCCCTCCACTTT. This sequence encodes CASSNRDHNSPLHF.

This clonotype was seen a few times. The rearrangement joins TRBV2 to TRBJ2-5; 8 positions agree with TRBD2. CDR1 is SNHLY and CDR2 is FYNNEI in the germline V gene. This CDR3 region has 15 residues. The V and J ends lost 9 bases and 5 bases, in that order; junction bases with no gene match: 14. The CDR3 sequence: CARSREAGAEETQYF. For the CDR3, the DNA is TGTGCCAGATCCAGGGAAGCGGGAGCGGAGGAGACCCAGTACTTC.

The chain is built from TRBV6-1 and TRBJ1-4; D ambiguous. Trimming cost V 6 bases and J 3 bases, with 11 bases left between them. Germline CDR1 is MNHNS and CDR2 is SASEGT. The CDR3 sequence is 14 residues long. The CDR3 DNA sequence: TGTGCCAGCAGGGAGGACGGCTCTAATGAAAAACTGTTTTTT. Translation: CASREDGSNEKLFF.

This clonotype is medium-sized within its sample. CDR3 residues: CASSATGKRAFF. The CDR3 DNA reads as TGTGCCAGCAGTGCCACAGGGAAACGAGCTTTCTTT. This rearrangement joins TRBV25-1 to TRBJ1-1; maybe TRBD1 (6 bases). The germline gives CDR1 MGHDK, CDR2 SYGVNS. Deletions cut 4 bases from V and 10 bases from J, with 13 bases between. The CDR3 is made up of 12 amino acids.

The genes are TRBV20-1 and TRBJ2-1, with 13 bases fitting TRBD2. CDR3 length equals 15 residues. Germline V gene data show CDR1 as DFQATT and CDR2 as SNEGSKA (reference sequence). V lost 5 bases and J lost 2; bases outside the gene matches: 3. The CDR3 loop is CSAGLAGATYNEQFF. DNA of the CDR3: TGCAGTGCTGGACTAGCGGGGGCCACCTACAATGAGCAGTTCTTC.

There are a few counts of this clonotype. This chain connects TRBV6-1 to TRBJ1-6; 8 nucleotides align to TRBD1. The CDR3 has 15 amino acids. V lost 4 bases to trimming and J lost 2 bases; unmatched junction nucleotides: 1. From germline, CDR1 is MNHNS and CDR2 SASEGT. CDR3 coding DNA: TGTGCCAGCAGTGCGGGACAGGCCTATAATTCACCCCTCCACTTT. Protein sequence: CASSAGQAYNSPLHF.

This chain joins TRBV7-2 and TRBJ2-1, with 8 bases matching TRBD1. CDR1 is SGHTA, CDR2 FQGNSA, per germline. Trimming removed 5 bases from V and 10 bases from J; junction bases left unmatched: 13. This CDR3 region has 15 residues. CDR3 in amino acids: CASSAPGQGWGEQFF. CDR3 sequence (DNA): TGTGCCAGCAGCGCGCCAGGACAGGGATGGGGAGAGCAGTTCTTC.

CDR3 bases: TGTGCCAGCAGTGAAGCACTGGGGAGGCTTAGCAATCAGCCCCAGCATTTT. Protein sequence: CASSEALGRLSNQPQHF. The genes are TRBV6-1 and TRBJ1-5; D is uncertain. The CDR3 covers 17 residues. Germline CDR1 MNHNS, CDR2 SASEGT. Trimming cost V 0 bases and J 0 bases, with 12 bases left between them.

The chain is built from TRBV7-8 and TRBJ2-7, with D uncertain. The CDR3 runs 15 residues. Germline CDR1 reads SGHVS; CDR2 reads FQNEAQ. V lost 1 base and J 4 bases, leaving 14 bases between the germline ends. CDR3 DNA sequence: TGTGCCAGCAGCTTAGGACGGCTACACCTATACGAGCAGTACTTC. Protein: CASSLGRLHLYEQYF.

The chain has TRBV11-3 and TRBJ2-3, with D unresolved. CDR3 length: 14 amino acids. Germline V lookup: CDR1 SGHNT, CDR2 YENEEA. V gave up 3 bases and J gave up 0 bases, with 7 bases separating them. The CDR3 sequence: CASSLTSSTDTQYF. CDR3 nucleotide sequence: TGTGCCAGCAGCTTGACGTCTAGCACAGATACGCAGTATTTT.

The V gene is TRBV18, the J gene TRBJ1-2, with a possible D match to TRBD1 (5 bases). Germline-derived CDR1 and CDR2 are KGHSH and LQKENI. The CDR3 has 14 residues. Trimming removed 2 bases from V and 0 bases from J, with 7 bases in between. The CDR3 loop reads CASSPDSSNYGYTF. CDR3 DNA: TGTGCCAGCTCACCAGACAGCTCTAACTATGGCTACACCTTC.

This clonotype was recorded a few times. This chain uses TRBV29-1 with TRBJ1-1; D gene ambiguous. Germline CDR1 SQVTM, CDR2 ANQGSEA. The CDR3 length is 13 residues. Trimming cost V 4 bases and J 5 bases, with 14 bases left between them. The CDR3 DNA sequence: TGCAGCGTTGGGGGTCTGGGCGGGACTGAAGCTTTCTTT. Protein: CSVGGLGGTEAFF.

This clonotype was detected only a few times. The chain links TRBV24-1 to TRBJ2-1, with 9 nucleotides matching TRBD1. The V segment lost 2 bases and the J segment 5 bases; nucleotides outside the gene matches: 3. Germline loops: CDR1 KGHDR, CDR2 SFDVKD. The CDR3 sequence is 15 residues long. In DNA form, the CDR3 reads TGTGCCACCAGTGATTCGGGACAGGGAAACAATGAGCAGTTCTTC. Amino acid sequence: CATSDSGQGNNEQFF.

The rearrangement links TRBV2 to TRBJ2-7; D is undetermined. Between the trimmed V and J ends, which lost 0 bases and 6 bases, there was a span of 21 bases. CDR1 is SNHLY and CDR2 is FYNNEI in the germline V gene. This CDR3 is 17 amino acids long. CDR3 nucleotide sequence: TGTGCCAGCAGTGAAGCCTCACCGGTCCTATGGCCGGTCGAGCAGTACTTC. It codes for CASSEASPVLWPVEQYF.